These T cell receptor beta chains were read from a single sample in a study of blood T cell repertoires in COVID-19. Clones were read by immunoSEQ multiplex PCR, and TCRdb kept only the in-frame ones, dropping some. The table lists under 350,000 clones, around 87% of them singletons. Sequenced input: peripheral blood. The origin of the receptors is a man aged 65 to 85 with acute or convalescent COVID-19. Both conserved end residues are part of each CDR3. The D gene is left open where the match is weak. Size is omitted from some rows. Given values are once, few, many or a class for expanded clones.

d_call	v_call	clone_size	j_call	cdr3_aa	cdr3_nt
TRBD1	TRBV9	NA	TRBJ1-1	CASSSGQRNTEAFF	TGTGCCAGCAGCTCGGGACAGAGGAACACTGAAGCTTTCTTT
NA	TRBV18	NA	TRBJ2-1	CASSHRNTYNEQFF	TGTGCCAGCTCACACAGGAATACCTACAATGAGCAGTTCTTC
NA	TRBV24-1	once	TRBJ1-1	CATSAAGGVAFF	TGTGCCACAAGTGCGGCCGGAGGCGTAGCTTTCTTT
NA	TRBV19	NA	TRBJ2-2	CASEDSNQMTNTGELFF	TGTGCCAGTGAGGACAGTAATCAAATGACGAACACCGGGGAGCTGTTTTTT
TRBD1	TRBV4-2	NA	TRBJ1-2	CASSQGGTDVYGYTF	TGTGCCAGCAGCCAAGGGGGGACAGACGTTTATGGCTACACCTTC
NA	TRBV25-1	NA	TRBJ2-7	CASSRDSSLDEQYF	TGTGCCAGCAGCCGGGACTCCAGTCTTGACGAGCAGTACTTC
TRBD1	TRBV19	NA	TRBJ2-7	CASSKTQGAMTYEQYF	TGTGCCAGTAGTAAGACACAGGGGGCCATGACCTACGAGCAGTACTTC
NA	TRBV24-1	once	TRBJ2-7	CATSDFGSVTTSYEQYF	TGTGCCACCAGTGATTTCGGGTCAGTAACGACTTCCTACGAGCAGTACTTC
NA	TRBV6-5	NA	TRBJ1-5	CASSSPYSNQPQHF	TGTGCCAGCAGCTCTCCTTATAGCAATCAGCCCCAGCATTTT
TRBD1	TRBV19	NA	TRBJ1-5	CASGDRGGSDQPQHF	TGTGCCAGCGGGGACAGGGGAGGCTCCGATCAGCCCCAGCATTTT
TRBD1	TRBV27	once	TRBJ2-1	CASSLVGTGRNEQFF	TGTGCCAGCAGTTTGGTAGGGACAGGGAGGAATGAGCAGTTCTTC
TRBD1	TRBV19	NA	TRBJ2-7	CATQVGTGEHEQYF	TGTGCCACTCAGGTGGGGACAGGGGAACACGAGCAGTACTTC
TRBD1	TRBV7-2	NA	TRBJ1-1	CASSFSFIGGRSTEAFF	TGTGCCAGCAGCTTCTCTTTCATAGGGGGCCGTAGCACTGAAGCTTTCTTT
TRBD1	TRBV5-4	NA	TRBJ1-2	CASSSGTGGGYGYTF	TGTGCCAGCAGCTCGGGGACAGGGGGAGGCTATGGCTACACCTTC
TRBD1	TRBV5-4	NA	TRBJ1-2	CASGKGQGDYGYTF	TGTGCCAGCGGTAAAGGACAGGGGGACTATGGCTACACCTTC
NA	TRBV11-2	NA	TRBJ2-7	CASSKTEGTSYEQYF	TGTGCCAGCAGCAAGACCGAAGGGACTTCCTACGAGCAGTACTTC
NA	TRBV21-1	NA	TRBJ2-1	CASSNPGRGTSGTEVSYNEQFF	TGTGCCAGCAGCAACCCAGGTCGTGGGACTAGCGGAACCGAGGTCTCCTACAATGAGCAGTTCTTC
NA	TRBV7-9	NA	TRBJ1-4	CASTPQGSNEKLFF	TGTGCCAGCACACCACAGGGAAGTAATGAAAAACTGTTTTTT
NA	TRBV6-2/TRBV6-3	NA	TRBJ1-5	CASSYFQGSFSQHF	TGTGCCAGCAGTTACTTTCAGGGTTCCTTCAGCCAGCATTTT